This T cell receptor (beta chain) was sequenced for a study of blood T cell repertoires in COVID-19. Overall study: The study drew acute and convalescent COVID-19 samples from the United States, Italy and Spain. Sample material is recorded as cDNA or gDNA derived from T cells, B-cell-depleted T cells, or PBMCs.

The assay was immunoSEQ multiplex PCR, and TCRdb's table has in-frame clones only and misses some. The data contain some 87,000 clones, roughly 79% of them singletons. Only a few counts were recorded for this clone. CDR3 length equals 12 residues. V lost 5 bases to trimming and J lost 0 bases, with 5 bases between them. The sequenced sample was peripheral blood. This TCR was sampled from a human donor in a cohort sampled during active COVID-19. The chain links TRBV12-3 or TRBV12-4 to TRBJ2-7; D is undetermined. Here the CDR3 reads CASSASSYEQYF. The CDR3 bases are TGTGCCAGCAGTGCGAGCTCCTACGAGCAGTACTTC.